Described below is a single T cell receptor beta chain sequence and its context. Per the germline V gene, CDR1 is MNHEY and CDR2 is SVGAGI. Trimming cost V 6 bases and J 0 bases, with 12 bases left between them. The CDR3 is made up of 15 amino acids. The sample originates from a study of blood T cell repertoires in COVID-19. The wider study: Nucleic acid was either cDNA or gDNA, and it came from T cells, B-cell-depleted T cells, or PBMCs.

In the original workflow: Estimates of nucleated cell counts were drawn from the amplification of reference gene primers. TCRdb's table, derived via immunoSEQ multiplex PCR, lists solely in-frame clones and lacks some. The DNA was the basis for D and trimming; V, J and clone size are from that table. This sample has about 230,000 clones, with roughly nine tenths found just once. The specimen was PBMCs or T cells enriched from blood (not recorded which). The chain recombines TRBV6-5 with TRBJ1-3, with D perhaps TRBD1 (5 bases). The TCR originated in a woman in her twenties or thirties with acute COVID-19. The chain's CDR3 is CASRLGGSSGNTIYF. For the CDR3, the DNA is TGTGCCAGCAGACTCGGGGGAAGCTCTGGAAACACCATATATTTT.